These T cell receptor beta chains were read from a single sample in a study of metastatic and nonmetastatic thyroid tumors. Via MiXCR, TCRdb re-called the PCR reads. The sample has about 64,000 clones, roughly 17% seen once. The source material was blood. Source of these receptors: a male donor with papillary thyroid cancer or a benign thyroid nodule (not recorded which). Some clones in this sample may be carry-over from other donors' samples. The CDR3 runs from the conserved cysteine through the conserved F or W. D genes are given only for firm matches. Size is omitted from some rows. Given values are once, few, many or a class for expanded clones.

D gene: .
V gene: TRBV11-2
clone size: many
J gene: TRBJ2-1
CDR3 protein: CASRGSYNEQFF
CDR3 DNA: TGTGCCAGCAGGGGCTCCTACAATGAGCAGTTCTTC

D gene: TRBD2
V gene: TRBV20-1
clone size: once
J gene: TRBJ2-7
CDR3 protein: CSARDVGGGPSYEQYF
CDR3 DNA: TGCAGTGCTAGAGATGTTGGGGGAGGGCCGTCGTACGAGCAGTACTTC

D gene: TRBD1
V gene: TRBV11-2
clone size: once
J gene: TRBJ1-4
CDR3 protein: CASSEEQGFGEKLFF
CDR3 DNA: TGTGCCAGCAGCGAAGAACAGGGGTTCGGTGAAAAACTGTTTTTT

D gene: .
V gene: TRBV30
clone size: many
J gene: TRBJ1-6
CDR3 protein: CAWSVGQPNSPLHF
CDR3 DNA: TGTGCCTGGAGTGTAGGTCAGCCAAATTCACCCCTCCACTTT

D gene: .
V gene: TRBV12-3/TRBV12-4
clone size: many
J gene: TRBJ2-5
CDR3 protein: CASSPKGGVRETQYF
CDR3 DNA: TGTGCCAGCAGTCCCAAAGGGGGGGTTCGAGAGACCCAGTACTTC

D gene: TRBD1
V gene: TRBV6-2/TRBV6-3
clone size: medium-sized
J gene: TRBJ1-5
CDR3 protein: CASSYRGTGGRDQPQHF
CDR3 DNA: TGTGCCAGCAGTTATCGCGGGACAGGGGGTAGGGATCAGCCCCAGCATTTT

D gene: TRBD1
V gene: TRBV29-1
clone size: .
J gene: TRBJ1-1
CDR3 protein: CSVEVEQGGTEAFF
CDR3 DNA: TGCAGCGTTGAAGTTGAACAGGGGGGCACTGAAGCTTTCTTT

D gene: .
V gene: TRBV18
clone size: .
J gene: TRBJ2-7
CDR3 protein: CASSPEVGQEQYF
CDR3 DNA: TGTGCCAGCTCACCAGAGGTGGGGCAAGAGCAGTACTTC

D gene: .
V gene: TRBV6-1
clone size: .
J gene: TRBJ1-2
CDR3 protein: CASSETGSFNYCHTF
CDR3 DNA: TGTGCCAGCAGTGAAACTGGTTCATTTAACTATTGCCACACCTTC

D gene: TRBD2
V gene: TRBV6-1
clone size: many
J gene: TRBJ2-3
CDR3 protein: CASSEASGSTDTQYF
CDR3 DNA: TGTGCCAGCAGTGAAGCTAGCGGGAGCACAGATACGCAGTATTTT

D gene: .
V gene: TRBV15
clone size: few
J gene: TRBJ1-2
CDR3 protein: CATSTGGRYDGYSF
CDR3 DNA: TGTGCAACCAGCACCGGGGGGCGGTACGATGGCTACAGCTTC

D gene: .
V gene: TRBV6-1
clone size: .
J gene: TRBJ1-2
CDR3 protein: CASREWYRVYGYTF
CDR3 DNA: TGTGCCAGCAGGGAGTGGTACAGGGTGTATGGCTACACCTTC

D gene: .
V gene: TRBV12-5
clone size: few
J gene: TRBJ1-1
CDR3 protein: CASGFSHRRNTEAFF
CDR3 DNA: TGTGCTAGTGGTTTTTCCCACCGGAGGAACACTGAAGCTTTCTTT

D gene: TRBD2
V gene: TRBV24-1
clone size: .
J gene: TRBJ2-1
CDR3 protein: CSTRPAGGGDNEQFF
CDR3 DNA: TGTTCCACCCGACCAGCGGGAGGAGGGGACAATGAGCAGTTCTTC

D gene: TRBD2
V gene: TRBV24-1
clone size: many
J gene: TRBJ2-2
CDR3 protein: CATSDLVSGSGELFF
CDR3 DNA: TGTGCCACCAGTGATTTGGTTAGCGGGAGCGGGGAGCTGTTTTTT

D gene: .
V gene: TRBV28
clone size: .
J gene: TRBJ1-2
CDR3 protein: CATSVACYCYTF
CDR3 DNA: TGTGCCACCTCAGTGGCTTGCTATTGCTACACCTTC

D gene: TRBD1
V gene: TRBV6-1
clone size: many
J gene: TRBJ1-3
CDR3 protein: CASRGGSSGNTIYF
CDR3 DNA: TGTGCCAGCAGAGGGGGCAGCTCTGGAAACACCATATATTTT

D gene: TRBD1
V gene: TRBV4-2
clone size: many
J gene: TRBJ2-1
CDR3 protein: CASSQEKLPGGNNEQFF
CDR3 DNA: TGTGCCAGCAGCCAAGAAAAGCTCCCAGGGGGTAACAATGAGCAGTTCTTC

D gene: .
V gene: TRBV20-1
clone size: many
J gene: TRBJ2-5
CDR3 protein: CSARPEPETQYF
CDR3 DNA: TGCAGTGCTAGGCCCGAACCGGAGACCCAGTACTTC

D gene: TRBD1
V gene: TRBV30
clone size: many
J gene: TRBJ2-2
CDR3 protein: CAWSPGQGFTGELFF
CDR3 DNA: TGTGCCTGGAGTCCGGGACAGGGTTTCACCGGGGAGCTGTTTTTT

D gene: TRBD2
V gene: TRBV24-1
clone size: .
J gene: TRBJ2-7
CDR3 protein: CATSDPTSGDVDEQYF
CDR3 DNA: TGTGCCACCAGCGACCCAACTAGCGGGGATGTAGACGAGCAGTACTTC

D gene: .
V gene: TRBV6-1
clone size: few
J gene: TRBJ1-1
CDR3 protein: CASSPRENGRSEAFF
CDR3 DNA: TGTGCCAGCAGTCCTCGCGAAAATGGTAGGTCTGAAGCTTTCTTT

D gene: TRBD2
V gene: TRBV24-1
clone size: many
J gene: TRBJ2-1
CDR3 protein: CATSVTSGGRYNEQFF
CDR3 DNA: TGTGCCACCAGTGTTACTAGCGGGGGCCGATACAATGAGCAGTTCTTC

D gene: TRBD1
V gene: TRBV19
clone size: many
J gene: TRBJ1-6
CDR3 protein: CASRAGDSHSPLHF
CDR3 DNA: TGTGCCAGTAGAGCCGGGGACAGCCATTCACCCCTCCACTTT

D gene: .
V gene: TRBV4-2
clone size: many
J gene: TRBJ2-2
CDR3 protein: CASSQGKWGLAGELFF
CDR3 DNA: TGTGCCAGCAGCCAGGGAAAATGGGGGCTAGCCGGGGAGCTGTTTTTT

D gene: .
V gene: TRBV6-5
clone size: many
J gene: TRBJ2-6
CDR3 protein: CASSYRVSGANVLTF
CDR3 DNA: TGTGCCAGCAGTTACAGGGTCTCTGGGGCCAACGTCCTGACTTTC

D gene: TRBD2
V gene: TRBV6-1
clone size: many
J gene: TRBJ2-3
CDR3 protein: CASRPGGIDTQYF
CDR3 DNA: TGTGCCAGCAGACCGGGGGGGATAGATACGCAGTATTTT

D gene: .
V gene: TRBV3-1
clone size: many
J gene: TRBJ1-1
CDR3 protein: CASSHEYYGGNTEAFF
CDR3 DNA: TGTGCCAGCAGCCACGAGTACTACGGGGGGAACACTGAAGCTTTCTTT

D gene: .
V gene: TRBV6-5
clone size: many
J gene: TRBJ1-6
CDR3 protein: CASSYSTPGLGDSPLHF
CDR3 DNA: TGTGCCAGCAGTTACTCGACCCCGGGATTGGGTGATTCACCCCTCCACTTT